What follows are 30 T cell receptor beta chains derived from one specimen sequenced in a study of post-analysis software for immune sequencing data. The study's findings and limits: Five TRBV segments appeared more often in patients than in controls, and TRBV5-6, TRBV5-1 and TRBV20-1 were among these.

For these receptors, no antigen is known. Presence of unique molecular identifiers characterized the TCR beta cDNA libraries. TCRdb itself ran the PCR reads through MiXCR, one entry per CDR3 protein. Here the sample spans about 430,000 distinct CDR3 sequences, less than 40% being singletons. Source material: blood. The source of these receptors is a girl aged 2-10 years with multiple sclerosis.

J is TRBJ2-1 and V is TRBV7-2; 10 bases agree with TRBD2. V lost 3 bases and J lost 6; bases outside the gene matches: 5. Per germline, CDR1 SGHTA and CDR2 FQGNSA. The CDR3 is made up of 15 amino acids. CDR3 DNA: TGTGCCAGCAGCTTCCAGCGGGGGGGCCGCAATGAGCAGTTCTTC. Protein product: CASSFQRGGRNEQFF.

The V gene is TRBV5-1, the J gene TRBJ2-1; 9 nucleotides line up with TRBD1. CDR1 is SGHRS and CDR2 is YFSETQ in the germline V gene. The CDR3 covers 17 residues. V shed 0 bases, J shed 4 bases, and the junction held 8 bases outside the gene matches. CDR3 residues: CASSLGLWDRDYNEQFF. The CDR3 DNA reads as TGCGCCAGCAGCTTGGGGCTCTGGGACAGGGATTACAATGAGCAGTTCTTC.

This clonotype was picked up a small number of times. CDR3 nucleotides: TGCGCCAGCAGCTTACAAAGTGGTGCGGATACGCAGTATTTT. This sequence encodes CASSLQSGADTQYF. V is TRBV5-1 and J is TRBJ2-3, with D unclear. The CDR3 totals 14 residues. Germline CDR1 reads SGHRS; CDR2 reads YFSETQ. With 2 bases removed from V and 6 bases from J, the gap between germline ends came to 13 bases.

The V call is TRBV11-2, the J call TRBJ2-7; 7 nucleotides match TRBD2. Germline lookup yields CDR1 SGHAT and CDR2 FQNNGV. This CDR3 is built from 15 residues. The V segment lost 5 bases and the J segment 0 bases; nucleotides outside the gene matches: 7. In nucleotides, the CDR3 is TGTGCCAGCAGCAAAGATAGCGGGTCCTCCTACGAGCAGTACTTC. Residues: CASSKDSGSSYEQYF.

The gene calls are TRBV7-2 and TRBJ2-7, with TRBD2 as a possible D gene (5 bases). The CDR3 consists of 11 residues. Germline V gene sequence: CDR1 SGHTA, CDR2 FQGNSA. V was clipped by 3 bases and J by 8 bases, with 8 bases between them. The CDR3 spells CASSFRGKQYF. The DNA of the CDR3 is TGTGCCAGCAGCTTCCGGGGAAAGCAGTACTTC.

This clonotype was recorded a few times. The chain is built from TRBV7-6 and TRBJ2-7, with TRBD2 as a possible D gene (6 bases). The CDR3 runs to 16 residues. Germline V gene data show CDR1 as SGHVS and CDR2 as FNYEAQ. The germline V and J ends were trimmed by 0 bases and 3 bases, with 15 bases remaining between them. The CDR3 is CASSLAVDGRGYEQYF. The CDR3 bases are TGTGCCAGCAGCTTAGCCGTGGACGGGAGAGGCTACGAGCAGTACTTC.

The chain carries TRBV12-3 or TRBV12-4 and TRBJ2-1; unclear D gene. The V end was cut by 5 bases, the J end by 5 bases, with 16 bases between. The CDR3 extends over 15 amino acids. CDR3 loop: CASSPDWKSNNEQFF. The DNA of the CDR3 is TGTGCCAGCAGTCCCGACTGGAAATCTAACAATGAGCAGTTCTTC.

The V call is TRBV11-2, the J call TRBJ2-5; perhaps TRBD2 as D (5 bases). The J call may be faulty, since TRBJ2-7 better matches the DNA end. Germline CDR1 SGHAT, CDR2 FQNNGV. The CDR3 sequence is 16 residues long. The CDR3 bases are TGTGCCAGCAGCTTGGGAGAAACAGCCGGGGAAGGCGAGCAGTACTTC. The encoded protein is CASSLGETAGEGEQYF.

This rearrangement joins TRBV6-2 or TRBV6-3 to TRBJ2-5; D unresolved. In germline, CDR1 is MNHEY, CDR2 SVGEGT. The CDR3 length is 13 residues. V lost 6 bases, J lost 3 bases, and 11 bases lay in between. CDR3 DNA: TGTGCCAGCAGCCACGCACTGGAAGAGACCCAGTACTTC. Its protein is CASSHALEETQYF.

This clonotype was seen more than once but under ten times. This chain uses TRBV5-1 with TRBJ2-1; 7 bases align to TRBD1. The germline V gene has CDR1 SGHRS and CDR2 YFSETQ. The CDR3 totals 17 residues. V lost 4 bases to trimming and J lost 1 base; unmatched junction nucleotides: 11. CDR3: CASSPRRQGSSYNEQFF. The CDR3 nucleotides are TGCGCCAGCAGCCCCCGCCGACAGGGTAGTTCCTACAATGAGCAGTTCTTC.

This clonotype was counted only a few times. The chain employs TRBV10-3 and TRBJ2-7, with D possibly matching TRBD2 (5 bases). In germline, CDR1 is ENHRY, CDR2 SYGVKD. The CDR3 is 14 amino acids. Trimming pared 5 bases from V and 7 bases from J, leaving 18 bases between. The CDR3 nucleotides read TGTGCCATCAGTCTCCTCGGACCGGGGAGAGAGCAGTACTTC. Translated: CAISLLGPGREQYF.

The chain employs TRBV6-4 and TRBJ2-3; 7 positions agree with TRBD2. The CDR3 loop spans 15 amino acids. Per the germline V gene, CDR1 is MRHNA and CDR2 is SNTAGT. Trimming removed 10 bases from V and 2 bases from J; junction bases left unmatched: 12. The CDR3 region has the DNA TGTGCCATCCGCTCTCGGGGGGAGCTCACAGATACGCAGTATTTT. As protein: CAIRSRGELTDTQYF.

CDR3 residues: CATSRDRAETQYF. CDR3 bases: TGTGCCACCAGCAGAGACAGGGCTGAGACCCAGTACTTC. The chain carries TRBV15 and TRBJ2-7; weak D call: TRBD1 (5 bases). The J call may be wrong; the DNA end is better matched by TRBJ2-5. Germline V lookup: CDR1 LNHNV, CDR2 YYDKDF (reference sequence). This CDR3 is 13 amino acids long.

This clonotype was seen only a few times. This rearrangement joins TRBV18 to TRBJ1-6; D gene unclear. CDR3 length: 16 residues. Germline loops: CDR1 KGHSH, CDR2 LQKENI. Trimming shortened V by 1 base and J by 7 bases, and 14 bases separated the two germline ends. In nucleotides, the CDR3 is TGTGCCAGCTCACCACTGTCAGTCAAAGGGAATTCACCCCTCCACTTT. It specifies CASSPLSVKGNSPLHF.

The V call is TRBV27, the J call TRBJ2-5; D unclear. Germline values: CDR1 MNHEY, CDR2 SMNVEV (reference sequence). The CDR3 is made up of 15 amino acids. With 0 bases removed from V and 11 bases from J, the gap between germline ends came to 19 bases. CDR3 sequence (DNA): TGTGCCAGCAGTTTATCAAGCCGGCAGGCCTACGTGCAGTACTTC. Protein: CASSLSSRQAYVQYF.

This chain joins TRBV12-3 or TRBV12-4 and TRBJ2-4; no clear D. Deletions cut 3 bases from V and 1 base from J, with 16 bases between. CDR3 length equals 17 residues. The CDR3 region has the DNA TGTGCCAGCAGTTTTTTTCAGAAATCTGTGGCCAAAAACATTCAGTACTTC. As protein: CASSFFQKSVAKNIQYF.

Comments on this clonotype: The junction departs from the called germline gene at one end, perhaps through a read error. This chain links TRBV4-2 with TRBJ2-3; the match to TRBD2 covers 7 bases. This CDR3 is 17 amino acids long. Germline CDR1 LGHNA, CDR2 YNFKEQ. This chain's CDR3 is CTSSQALDSGTTDTQYF. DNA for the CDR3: TGTACCAGCAGCCAAGCTCTCGACAGCGGGACCACAGATACGCAGTATTTT.

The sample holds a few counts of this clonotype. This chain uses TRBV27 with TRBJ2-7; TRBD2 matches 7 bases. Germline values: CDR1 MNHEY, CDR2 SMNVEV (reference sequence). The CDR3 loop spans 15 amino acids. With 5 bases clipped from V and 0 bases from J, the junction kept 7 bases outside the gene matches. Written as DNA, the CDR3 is TGTGCCAGCAGTACCGGGACTATTAGCTCCTACGAGCAGTACTTC. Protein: CASSTGTISSYEQYF.

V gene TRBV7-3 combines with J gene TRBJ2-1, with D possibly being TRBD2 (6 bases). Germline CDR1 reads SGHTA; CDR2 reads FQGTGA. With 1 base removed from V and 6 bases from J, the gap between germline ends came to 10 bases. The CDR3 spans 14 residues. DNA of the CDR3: TGTGCCAGCAGCTTAATGGGAGGCGTCAATGAGCAGTTCTTC. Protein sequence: CASSLMGGVNEQFF.

The DNA of the CDR3 is TGCAGCGTTGAAGAGGTTAGCTGGGATGAGCAGTTCTTC. Protein: CSVEEVSWDEQFF. The rearrangement uses TRBV29-1 and TRBJ2-1, with unresolved D. V was trimmed by 0 bases and J by 8 bases, leaving 11 bases between them. This CDR3 comprises 13 residues. CDR1 and CDR2 (germline): SQVTM, ANQGSEA.

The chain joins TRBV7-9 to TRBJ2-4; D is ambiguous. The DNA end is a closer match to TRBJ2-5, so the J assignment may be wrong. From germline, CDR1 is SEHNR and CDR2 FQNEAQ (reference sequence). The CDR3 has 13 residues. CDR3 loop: CASSRLPQETQYF. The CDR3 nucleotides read TGTGCCAGCAGCCGACTGCCCCAAGAGACCCAGTACTTC.

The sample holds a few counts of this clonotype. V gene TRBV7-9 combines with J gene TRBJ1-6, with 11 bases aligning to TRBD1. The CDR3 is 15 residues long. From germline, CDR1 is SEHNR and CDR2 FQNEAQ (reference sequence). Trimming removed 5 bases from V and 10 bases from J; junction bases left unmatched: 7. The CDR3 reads CASSRWTGGVSPLHF. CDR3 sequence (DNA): TGTGCCAGCAGCCGATGGACAGGGGGCGTCTCACCCCTCCACTTT.

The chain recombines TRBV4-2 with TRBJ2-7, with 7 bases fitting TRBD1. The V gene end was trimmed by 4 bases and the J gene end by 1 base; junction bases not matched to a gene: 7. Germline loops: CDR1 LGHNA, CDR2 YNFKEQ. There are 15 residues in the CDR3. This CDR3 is CASSLLTGQSYEQYF. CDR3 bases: TGTGCCAGCAGCCTGTTGACAGGGCAGTCCTACGAGCAGTACTTC.

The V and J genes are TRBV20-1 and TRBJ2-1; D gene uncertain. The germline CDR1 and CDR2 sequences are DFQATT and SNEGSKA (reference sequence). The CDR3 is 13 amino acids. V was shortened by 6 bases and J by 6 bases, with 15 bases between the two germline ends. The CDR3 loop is CSAPRQVRNEQFF. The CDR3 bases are TGCAGTGCCCCCCGGCAGGTTCGCAATGAGCAGTTCTTC.

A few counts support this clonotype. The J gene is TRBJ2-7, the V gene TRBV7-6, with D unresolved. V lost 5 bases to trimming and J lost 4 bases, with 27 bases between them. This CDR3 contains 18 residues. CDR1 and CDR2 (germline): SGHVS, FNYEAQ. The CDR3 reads CASSPSTVTLGLVYEQYF. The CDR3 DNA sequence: TGTGCCAGCAGCCCATCGACGGTGACTTTGGGATTAGTGTACGAGCAGTACTTC.

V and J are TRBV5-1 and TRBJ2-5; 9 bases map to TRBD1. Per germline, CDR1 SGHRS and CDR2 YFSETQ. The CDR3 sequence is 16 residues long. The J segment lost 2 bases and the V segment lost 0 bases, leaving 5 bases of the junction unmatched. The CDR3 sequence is CASSLVGQGPQETQYF. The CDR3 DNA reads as TGCGCCAGCAGCTTGGTCGGACAGGGGCCACAAGAGACCCAGTACTTC.

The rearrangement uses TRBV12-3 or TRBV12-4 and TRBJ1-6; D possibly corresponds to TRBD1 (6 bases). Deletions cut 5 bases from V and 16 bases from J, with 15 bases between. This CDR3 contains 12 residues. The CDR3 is CASSEQQGWLHF. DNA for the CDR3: TGTGCCAGCAGTGAGCAACAGGGATGGCTCCACTTT.

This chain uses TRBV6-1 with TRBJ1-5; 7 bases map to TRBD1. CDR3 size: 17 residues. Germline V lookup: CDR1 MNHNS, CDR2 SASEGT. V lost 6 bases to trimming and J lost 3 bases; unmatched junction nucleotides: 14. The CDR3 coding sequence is TGTGCCAGCAGCCCCTTCGAAGCCAGGGGGAACAATCAGCCCCAGCATTTT. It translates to CASSPFEARGNNQPQHF.

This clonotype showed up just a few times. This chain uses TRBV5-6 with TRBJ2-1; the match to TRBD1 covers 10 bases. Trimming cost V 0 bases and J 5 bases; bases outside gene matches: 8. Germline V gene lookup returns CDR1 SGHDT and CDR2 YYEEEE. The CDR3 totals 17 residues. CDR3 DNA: TGTGCCAGCAGCTTGGTTGGAGGGACAGGGGCTAACAATGAGCAGTTCTTC. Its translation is CASSLVGGTGANNEQFF.

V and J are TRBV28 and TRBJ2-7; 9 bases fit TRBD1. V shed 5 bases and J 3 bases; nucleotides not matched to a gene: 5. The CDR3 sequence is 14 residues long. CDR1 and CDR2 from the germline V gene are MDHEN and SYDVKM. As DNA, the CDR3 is TGTGCCAGCAGTGCCGGGACAGGGAACTACGAGCAGTACTTC. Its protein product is CASSAGTGNYEQYF.